The 9 T cell receptor beta chains below come from one sample, sequenced in a study of blood T cell repertoires in COVID-19. Profiling relied on immunoSEQ multiplex PCR, and the TCRdb table lists in-frame clones only, not all of them. The table shows 140,000 to 150,000 clones, with 88% occurring only once. Specimen: peripheral blood. The receptors stem from a woman aged 50 to 65 with acute or convalescent COVID-19.

The chain combines TRBV20-1 with TRBJ2-3; 8 bases are shared with TRBD2. CDR3 length equals 15 residues. Germline-derived CDR1 and CDR2 are DFQATT and SNEGSKA (reference sequence). V gave up 3 bases and J gave up 2 bases; unmatched junction bases: 7. CDR3 DNA: TGCAGTGCTAGTGATACCGGGGGGGCCACAGATACGCAGTATTTT. Translating gives CSASDTGGATDTQYF.

This clone has a single count. The chain uses TRBV4-1 and TRBJ2-1; no definite D call. The CDR3 is made up of 13 amino acids. CDR1 and CDR2 (germline): MGHRA, YSYEKL. The V end lost 0 bases, the J end lost 9 bases, and 9 bases lay between the germline ends. CDR3 DNA: TGCGCCAGCAGCCAAGAAGCTGGGCGTGAGCAGTTCTTC. This translates into CASSQEAGREQFF.

This chain's CDR3 is CASQGQGSLYGYTF. CDR3 nucleotide sequence: TGTGCCAGCCAAGGACAGGGGTCCCTCTATGGCTACACCTTC. The genes are TRBV25-1 and TRBJ1-2; 9 bases are a match to TRBD1. Germline loops: CDR1 MGHDK, CDR2 SYGVNS. Trimming at V came to 8 bases and at J to 4 bases, leaving 8 bases not matched to a gene. The CDR3 is 14 amino acids.

This chain joins TRBV27 and TRBJ1-2; 7 positions match TRBD1. Germline V gene sequence: CDR1 MNHEY, CDR2 SMNVEV (reference sequence). Losses at the gene ends were 5 bases for V and 5 bases for J; bases not matched to a gene: 14. The CDR3 runs to 16 residues. CDR3 loop: CASSPATRGRGYGYTF. CDR3 coding DNA: TGTGCCAGCAGTCCCGCCACACGGGGCAGGGGGTATGGCTACACCTTC.

J is TRBJ1-2 and V is TRBV7-2; the D gene is possibly TRBD1 (5 bases). Germline CDR1 SGHTA, CDR2 FQGNSA. The CDR3 is 16 amino acids. V lost 3 bases and J lost 0, with 14 bases in between. The CDR3, as DNA: TGTGCCAGCAGCTTGTGGTTTGACAGTACTAACTATGGCTACACCTTC. It yields the protein CASSLWFDSTNYGYTF.

The chain carries TRBV5-1 and TRBJ1-1, with 8 bases that match TRBD1. This CDR3 is built from 18 residues. Germline CDR1 and CDR2: SGHRS and YFSETQ. J was trimmed by 2 bases and V by 4 bases; bases with no gene match: 16. The CDR3 protein is CASSTLQGGSPHNTEAFF. In DNA, the CDR3 is TGCGCCAGCAGCACCTTACAGGGGGGATCACCTCATAACACTGAAGCTTTCTTT.

The table lists this clone with a few counts. The chain links TRBV9 to TRBJ2-2; 8 bases agree with TRBD2. Germline trimming cut 4 bases from V and 5 bases from J; bases unmatched to any gene: 10. There are 16 residues in the CDR3. Looked up from germline, CDR1 is SGDLS and CDR2 is YYNGEE. Here the CDR3 DNA reads TGTGCCAGCAGCCCAGGGGCGGGGGGCCTTACCGGGGAGCTGTTTTTT. Its translation: CASSPGAGGLTGELFF.

The rearrangement links TRBV7-2 to TRBJ1-2, with 7 bases that match TRBD1. Trimming removed 7 bases from V and 8 bases from J; junction bases left unmatched: 13. Germline assignment: CDR1 SGHTA and CDR2 FQGNSA. The CDR3 has 14 residues. CDR3 sequence (DNA): TGTGCCAGCATAAGGGACAGATTGACAGTCGGCTACACCTTC. As protein: CASIRDRLTVGYTF.

The rearrangement links TRBV3-1 (or the pseudogene TRBV3-2) to TRBJ2-5; tentatively, D is TRBD2 (5 bases). CDR3 length: 15 residues. Germline lookup yields CDR1 LGHDT and CDR2 YNNKEL (reference sequence). The ends were cut back, 0 bases at V and 5 bases at J, with 13 bases in the middle. Here the CDR3 DNA reads TGTGCCAGCAGCCAAGAGCGGGTAATTATGGAGACCCAGTACTTC. It is translated as CASSQERVIMETQYF.